This entry lists 8 T cell receptor beta chains sequenced from one sample in a study of CD8+ T cells in alopecia areata. Cells pooled from cutaneous lymph nodes were sorted on CD4, CD8alpha, NKG2D, NKG2ACE and other markers. Reverse transcription of extracted RNA yielded cDNA, which provided the sequencing template. Assay used: immunoSEQ multiplex PCR; TCRdb lists only in-frame clones, some missing. The data show 250,000 or so clones, none appearing only once, with less than 1.5% held by the ten largest. Sample: CD4+ T cells sorted from a lymph node. All receptors come from a C3H/HeJ mouse with alopecia areata. The strain's MHC haplotype is H2-k.

Remarks on this clone: The listed genes are named as in mouse. The sample contains more than one DNA sequence encoding this CDR3. The sequenced CDR3 bases are TGTGCCAGCAGCCCTGACTGGGGGGGCTATGCT. Translation: CASSPDWGGYA. The entire CDR3 sequence reads CASSPDWGGYAEQFF. V usage is TRBV5 and J usage is TRBJ2-1; 11 positions agree with TRBD2. The read falls 4 residues short of the CDR3 end, and the missing part is taken from the germline J gene. V was pared by 4 bases and J by 3 bases, with 2 bases of the junction left unmatched. The CDR3 sequence is 15 residues long. CDR1 LGHNA and CDR2 YNLKQL come from the germline V gene (reference sequence).

This clone was found a few times. Mouse names are used for the genes. The CDR3 end falls 4 residues outside the read, so it is completed with the germline J gene. The sample contains more than one DNA sequence encoding this CDR3. The chain is built from TRBV19 and TRBJ2-1, with unresolved D. There are 14 residues in the CDR3. Trimming stripped 0 bases from V and 1 base from J, with 5 bases between. Germline CDR1 and CDR2: FNHDT and SITEND (reference sequence). The DNA read from the CDR3 is TGTGCCAGCAGTATAGGTCAGAACTATGCT. It is translated as CASSIGQNYA. The entire CDR3 protein reads CASSIGQNYAEQFF.

In the case of this clone: Genes and germline come from the mouse. The observed sequence ends 4 residues before the CDR3 terminus, with the missing tail filled in from the germline J gene. The rearrangement joins TRBV1 to TRBJ2-5, with D maybe TRBD2 (7 bases). CDR3 size: 14 residues. The germline V gene encodes CDR1 NSQYPW and CDR2 LRSPGD (reference sequence). CDR3 DNA, as far as it was read: TGCACCTGCAGTGGCGTTAGGGGGGGGGAC. Protein: CTCSGVRGGD. The entire CDR3 sequence reads CTCSGVRGGDTQYF. The full variable domain, rest sourced from reference TRBV1 and TRBJ2-5, is VTLLEQNPRWRLVPRGQAVNLRCILKNSQYPWMSWYQQDLQKQLQWLFTLRSPGDKEVKSLPGADYLATRVTDTELRLQVANMSQGRTLYCTCSGVRGGDTQYFGPGTRLLVL.

There are a few counts of this clone. The gene names here belong to mouse. The sequence runs out 4 residues before the end of the CDR3; the remainder is reconstructed from the germline J gene. V gene TRBV17 combines with J gene TRBJ2-3; 11 bases map to TRBD1. The CDR3 length is 18 residues. The V gene's germline CDR1 is MNHDT and CDR2 YYDKIL. Trimming removed 0 bases from V and 2 bases from J; junction bases left unmatched: 7. The CDR3 loop reads CASSRDFRGQGDAETLYF. The part of the CDR3 DNA that was read is TGTGCTAGCAGTAGAGATTTCAGGGGACAGGGGGATGCAGAA. Drawing the rest from reference TRBV17 and TRBJ2-3, the complete variable domain is DTTVKQNPRYKLARVGKPVNLICSQTMNHDTMYWYQKKPNQAPKLLLFYYDKILNREADTFEKFQSSRPNNSFCSLYIGSAGLEYSAMYLCASSRDFRGQGDAETLYFGSGTRLTVL.

This clone has just a few counts. Gene names and germline refer to mouse. Read coverage stops 4 residues before the CDR3 terminus; the germline J gene supplies the remainder. This CDR3 is also generated by other DNA sequences in the sample. The V call is TRBV19, the J call TRBJ2-2, with D possibly being TRBD2 (7 bases). Between the trimmed V and J ends, which lost 2 bases and 2 bases, there was a span of 10 bases. This CDR3 is 15 amino acids long. CDR1 and CDR2 (germline): FNHDT, SITEND (reference sequence). The sequenced CDR3 bases are TGTGCCAGCAGTATTCGGGGGGCGAACACCGGG. Amino acid sequence: CASSIRGANTG. The entire CDR3 is CASSIRGANTGQLYF.

This clone was counted between two and nine times. Each gene name is a mouse one. The read finishes 4 residues shy of the CDR3 end, and the germline J gene is used to complete it. The chain combines TRBV19 with TRBJ2-5, with 8 bases matching TRBD1. Germline V gene data show CDR1 as FNHDT and CDR2 as SITEND (reference sequence). V dropped 5 bases and J dropped 3; count of bases not matched to a gene: 5. The CDR3 runs to 14 residues. The CDR3 DNA, read in part, is TGTGCCAGCAGGCTCGACAGGGGACAAGAC. It encodes CASRLDRGQD. The entire CDR3 reads CASRLDRGQDTQYF. Supplemented by reference TRBV19 and TRBJ2-5, the full variable domain reads GGIITQTPKFLIGQEGQKLTLKCQQNFNHDTMYWYRQDSGKGLRLIYYSITENDLQKGDLSEGYDASREKKSSFSLTVTSAQKNEMAVFLCASRLDRGQDTQYFGPGTRLLVL.

Comments on this clone: Mouse names are used for the genes. The CDR3 extends 4 residues past the end of the read, so its final part is completed from the germline J gene. This chain connects TRBV29 to TRBJ2-4, with D tentatively TRBD1 (6 bases). V was pared by 3 bases and J by 3 bases, with 7 bases between. The CDR3 has 13 amino acids. Germline V gene sequence: CDR1 MSHET, CDR2 SYDVDS. The DNA read from the CDR3 is TGTGCTAGCAGTTTGGGACAACAAAAC. It is translated as CASSLGQQN. The complete CDR3 protein is CASSLGQQNTLYF.

This clone appeared a few times. Germline and genes here are mouse. The missing CDR3 end, 4 residues past where the read stops, is filled in from the germline J gene. The chain links TRBV13-2 to TRBJ2-4, with 11 bases aligning to TRBD2. There are 17 residues in the CDR3. Trimming took 1 base from V and 0 from J; bases not matched to a gene: 4. Per the germline V gene, CDR1 is NNHNN and CDR2 is SYGAGS (reference sequence). CDR3 residues: CASGDPLGGPSQNTLYF. The DNA read from the CDR3 is TGTGCCAGCGGTGATCCACTGGGGGGGCCTAGTCAAAAC.